This T cell receptor beta chain was observed in a study of OX40 agonist ivuxolimab in advanced cancers. This clone appeared once. At one of its ends the junction is not consistent with the germline gene, which may arise from a read error. Assay: immunoSEQ multiplex PCR; the TCRdb copy retains only in-frame clones and omits some. The table has approximately 70,000 clones, approximately 80% seen once; the top ten hold 5.5%. CDR1 is SNHLY and CDR2 is FYNNEI in the germline V gene. The CDR3 is 15 amino acids. The sequencing here drew on CD4+ or CD8+ T cells sorted from blood, taken in a trial of the OX40 agonist ivuxolimab. J is TRBJ2-1 and V is TRBV2; D not resolved. The receptor's source is an adult with an advanced solid tumor such as melanoma, head and neck, liver or kidney cancer. The DNA of the CDR3 is TGTGCCAGCAGTTATTTACAGAGCTCCTACACTGAGCAGTTCTTC. Protein sequence: CASSYLQSSYTEQFF. Full variable domain (outside the CDR3, taken from reference TRBV2 and TRBJ2-1): EPEVTQTPSHQVTQMGQEVILRCVPISNHLYFYWYRQILGQKVEFLVSFYNNEISEKSEIFDDQFSVERPDGSNFTLKIRSTKLEDSAMYFCASSYLQSSYTEQFFGPGTRLTVL.